This T cell receptor beta chain is drawn from a study of regulatory T cells in long-lasting Graves disease. The time point is: newly diagnosed GD, antithyroid drugs for less than 3 months. Extracted PBMC RNA gave rise to the TCR library. For TCR beta, libraries came from iRepertoire HTBI primers and Arm-PCR of CDR3 regions. TCRdb itself ran the multiplex PCR reads through MiXCR, one entry per CDR3 protein. The sample comprises 350,000 to 550,000 distinct CDR3 sequences, roughly 15% of which are singletons, and about 25% rests with the top ten. Turning to this clonotype: At one of its ends the junction is not consistent with the germline gene, which may arise from a read error.

This CDR3 is built from 16 residues. Looked up from germline, CDR1 is SGHDN and CDR2 is FVKESK. This same sample was also taken into another study, of T cells in Graves' hyperthyroidism and ophthalmopathy. That work contributes: Aged 18 to 65, the patients had hyperthyroidism that was newly diagnosed and had lasted under 2 months. Most thyroid clonotypes with frequency above 0.001 were detected in blood.

The sequencing used peripheral blood mononuclear cells (PBMCs), collected at new diagnosis, from a patient treated with antithyroid drugs. The chain has TRBV14 and TRBJ2-2; D is perhaps TRBD1 (6 bases). The TCR comes from a young woman with Graves disease. DNA of the CDR3: TGTGCCAGCAGCCAAGACAGGGGCCTGAACACCAGGGAGCTGTTTTTT. The encoded protein is CASSQDRGLNTRELFF.